Following are 21 T cell receptor beta chains from one sample sequenced in a study of CD8+CD57+ T cells in acquired aplastic anemia. The TCR beta profiling, which covered VDJ combination and CDR3 sequence, was carried out using genomic DNA as the template. Each CDR3 protein gets one entry after TCRdb re-called the reads with MiXCR. The sample holds roughly 260,000 distinct CDR3 sequences, around half seen once. An expansion of CD8+CD57+ cells by flow cytometry had been shown in patients chosen for sequencing. Source material: sorted CD4+, CD8+, or CD8+CD57+ T cells (not recorded which) from PBMCs. Receptor source: a human donor with aplastic anemia.

V and J are TRBV3-1 and TRBJ1-6; D might be TRBD1 (6 bases). The CDR3 has 16 residues. With 2 bases removed from V and 7 bases from J, the gap between germline ends came to 15 bases. Germline V gene sequence: CDR1 LGHDT, CDR2 YNNKEL (reference sequence). CDR3 nucleotide sequence: TGTGCCAGCAGCCAAATTCTCAGGGGTAAGAATTCACCCCTCCACTTT. It encodes CASSQILRGKNSPLHF.

As concerns this clonotype: A read error may produce the germline difference seen at one junction end. The chain uses TRBV7-2 and TRBJ2-3; TRBD2 agrees at 10 bases. The V gene's germline CDR1 is SGHTA and CDR2 FQGNSA. This CDR3 is 17 amino acids long. CDR3 residues: CASSVARAGGAADTQYF. CDR3 DNA: TGTGCCAGCAGCGTAGCACGAGCGGGGGGGGCGGCAGATACGCAGTATTTT.

The chain recombines TRBV5-1 with TRBJ1-1; D is undetermined. CDR3 length: 13 amino acids. CDR1 and CDR2 from the germline V gene are SGHRS and YFSETQ. With 4 bases removed from V and 1 base from J, the gap between germline ends came to 8 bases. The DNA of the CDR3 is TGCGCCAGCAGCCCTCACGGGAACACTGAAGCTTTCTTT. It codes for CASSPHGNTEAFF.

V gene TRBV20-1 combines with J gene TRBJ2-7; D may correspond to TRBD1 or TRBD2 (5 bases each). The CDR3 consists of 15 residues. The germline CDR1 and CDR2 sequences are DFQATT and SNEGSKA (reference sequence). V lost 4 bases and J 3 bases, leaving 19 bases between the germline ends. CDR3 nucleotide sequence: TGCAGTGCTAAGAAGACCGGGGCCCAAATCTACGAGCAGTACTTC. It yields the protein CSAKKTGAQIYEQYF.

The J gene is TRBJ2-1, the V gene TRBV5-1; tentatively, D is TRBD2 (5 bases). The V gene lost 2 bases and the J gene lost 9 bases, with 12 bases spanning the gap. CDR3 length: 13 residues. Germline-derived CDR1 and CDR2 are SGHRS and YFSETQ. DNA for the CDR3: TGCGCCAGCAGCTTTCTCGGGGAAGGTGAGCAGTTCTTC. This encodes CASSFLGEGEQFF.

The rearrangement joins TRBV24-1 to TRBJ1-2; no clear D. Trimming pared 7 bases from V and 2 bases from J, leaving 7 bases between. The CDR3 loop spans 12 amino acids. CDR1 is KGHDR, CDR2 SFDVKD, per germline. The CDR3: CATSGGNYGYTF. Here the CDR3 DNA reads TGTGCCACCAGCGGAGGGAACTATGGCTACACCTTC.

In this sample, this clonotype turned up once. A much bigger clone sits one base away, suggesting this may be a read error. This chain links TRBV20-1 with TRBJ2-7, with TRBD2 identical over 16 bases. Looked up from germline, CDR1 is DFQATT and CDR2 is SNEGSKA (reference sequence). The CDR3 has 17 amino acids. This CDR3 is CSASEGTSGRERYEQCF. Here the CDR3 DNA reads TGCAGTGCTAGCGAGGGGACTAGCGGGAGGGAGAGGTACGAGCAGTGCTTC.

As for this clonotype: A junction boundary mismatches the germline segment, possibly from a read error. The chain uses TRBV10-1 and TRBJ2-7, with TRBD2 identical over 8 bases. CDR1 and CDR2 from the germline V gene are WNHNN and SYGVQD (reference sequence). CDR3 length equals 14 residues. CDR3 nucleotides: TGTGCCAGCAGCTCTCGGGGGGGCCGCTACGAGCAGTACTTC. Translation gives CASSSRGGRYEQYF.

This clonotype was observed at least ten times. The V call is TRBV16, the J call TRBJ2-1; TRBD1 is a possible D gene (6 bases). Germline V gene lookup returns CDR1 KGHSY and CDR2 FQNENV. Trimming pared 2 bases from V and 3 bases from J, leaving 14 bases between. The CDR3 is 16 amino acids. The CDR3 sequence: CASSQTRQAYYNEQFF. CDR3 nucleotide sequence: TGTGCCAGCAGCCAAACCAGACAGGCGTACTACAATGAGCAGTTCTTC. The full variable domain, completed using reference TRBV16 and TRBJ2-1, is GEEVAQTPKHLVRGEGQKAKLYCAPIKGHSYVFWYQQVLKNEFKFLISFQNENVFDETGMPKERFSAKCLPNSPCSLEIQATKLEDSAVYFCASSQTRQAYYNEQFFGPGTRLTVL.

For this clonotype: Its ends do not fully match the called genes, so a read error is possible. The gene calls are TRBV5-1 and TRBJ2-7; D assignment may be TRBD1 or TRBD2 (5 bases each). The germline CDR1 and CDR2 sequences are SGHRS and YFSETQ. The CDR3 covers 14 residues. The CDR3 region has the DNA TGTGCCAGCAGTCCTACCGGGGCAGCCTACGAGCAGTACTTC. It specifies CASSPTGAAYEQYF.

The chain recombines TRBV9 with TRBJ1-2; 10 bases align to TRBD1. CDR1 and CDR2 from the germline V gene are SGDLS and YYNGEE. This CDR3 has 18 residues. After removal of 4 bases from V and 10 bases from J, the junction contained 22 bases not matched to a gene. The CDR3 region is CASSPGMRATGTGDYYTF. CDR3 nucleotide sequence: TGTGCCAGCAGCCCGGGGATGAGGGCGACTGGGACAGGGGATTACTACACCTTC.

The chain couples TRBV15 to TRBJ1-6; D ambiguous. V lost 0 bases and J lost 6, with 6 bases in between. This CDR3 is built from 14 residues. CDR1 and CDR2 (germline): LNHNV, YYDKDF (reference sequence). CDR3 region: CATSRDWANSPLHF. The CDR3 bases are TGTGCCACCAGCAGAGATTGGGCTAATTCACCCCTCCACTTT.

This sequence joins TRBV7-2 and TRBJ2-1; 8 bases match TRBD2. With V trimmed by 4 bases and J by 7 bases, 12 bases remained unmatched. Germline V lookup: CDR1 SGHTA, CDR2 FQGNSA. This CDR3 region has 16 residues. The chain's CDR3 is CASSYDGGTGGNEQFF. The CDR3 nucleotides read TGTGCCAGCAGCTATGATGGAGGGACGGGAGGGAATGAGCAGTTCTTC.

This chain joins TRBV7-2 and TRBJ2-5; TRBD2 matches 13 bases. Germline V lookup: CDR1 SGHTA, CDR2 FQGNSA. V was pared by 5 bases and J by 5 bases, with 5 bases of the junction left unmatched. CDR3 length: 15 amino acids. The CDR3 loop reads CASSNGLAGAETQYF. The CDR3 DNA is TGTGCCAGCAGCAACGGACTAGCGGGGGCTGAGACCCAGTACTTC.

This clonotype was seen ten or more times. V and J are TRBV5-1 and TRBJ2-3, with 7 bases fitting TRBD2. The CDR3 extends over 16 amino acids. Trimming at V came to 0 bases and at J to 0 bases, leaving 4 bases not matched to a gene. CDR1 is SGHRS, CDR2 YFSETQ, per germline. DNA of the CDR3: TGCGCCAGCAGCTTGGAGCTAGCGGTTAGCACAGATACGCAGTATTTT. Translated, it gives CASSLELAVSTDTQYF.

This clonotype has ten or more counts. The rearrangement uses TRBV3-1 and TRBJ2-7; TRBD1 is a possible D gene (5 bases). V lost 5 bases and J lost 1, with 12 bases in between. CDR1 is LGHDT and CDR2 is YNNKEL in the germline V gene (reference sequence). The CDR3 sequence is 14 residues long. This CDR3 is CASSASRQSYEQYF. In DNA, the CDR3 is TGTGCCAGCAGCGCAAGCCGACAGTCCTACGAGCAGTACTTC.

The rearrangement links TRBV9 to TRBJ2-3; D perhaps matches TRBD2 (5 bases). V was pared by 0 bases and J by 3 bases, with 11 bases between. Germline CDR1 and CDR2: SGDLS and YYNGEE. This CDR3 is built from 15 residues. CDR3 loop: CASSVVPTGTDTQYF. The CDR3 DNA reads TGTGCCAGCAGCGTAGTCCCCACGGGGACAGATACGCAGTATTTT.

Remarks on this clonotype: As the CDR3 is not closed by the conserved phenylalanine or tryptophan, this likely results from a read error. No DNA is shown, since the ends of the CDR3 on it are uncertain; the CDR3 is the one TCRdb lists. This chain's CDR3 is CASSLSLG. The chain carries TRBV7-9 and TRBJ1-4. Germline CDR1 reads SEHNR; CDR2 reads FQNEAQ (reference sequence). Termini included, the CDR3 measures 8 amino acids.

This clonotype was recorded many times. The chain employs TRBV7-9 and TRBJ2-1; TRBD2 aligns across 12 bases. J lost 4 bases, V lost 5 bases, and 6 bases had no gene match. Germline V CDR1 and CDR2: SEHNR, FQNEAQ (reference sequence). The CDR3 extends over 16 amino acids. DNA for the CDR3: TGTGCCAGCAGCCCAGCTAGCGGGGGGGCTTACAATGAGCAGTTCTTC. Translation: CASSPASGGAYNEQFF.

A word on this clonotype: At one end, the junction sequence differs from germline, possibly due to a read error. This chain uses TRBV6-2 or TRBV6-3 with TRBJ2-5; TRBD2 aligns across 11 bases. This CDR3 comprises 16 residues. The germline gives CDR1 MNHEY, CDR2 SVGEGT. Here the CDR3 reads CASLPGLAELGETQHF. The CDR3 DNA reads TGTGCCAGCCTCCCGGGACTAGCGGAGCTTGGGGAGACCCAGCACTTC.

The genes are TRBV15 and TRBJ1-1, with D perhaps TRBD1 (5 bases). Trimming took off 1 base at V and 0 bases at J, with 12 bases between the two ends. Germline V gene sequence: CDR1 LNHNV, CDR2 YYDKDF (reference sequence). The CDR3 covers 16 residues. The CDR3 DNA follows: TGTGCCACCAGCAGAGGCGGGGAGGGGATGAACACTGAAGCTTTCTTT. Translation gives CATSRGGEGMNTEAFF.